A single sample is the source of the 26 T cell receptor beta chains below, sequenced in a study of T cells after yellow fever vaccination. TCRdb re-analysed the 5' RACE reads in MiXCR, keeping a single row per CDR3 protein. There are hundreds of thousands of distinct CDR3 sequences in the sample; around 13% occur only once, and about 3% lies in the top ten. The sequenced sample was CD4+ T cells sorted from PBMCs, obtained 15 days after the yellow fever booster vaccination. The receptors here all came from a young man who received the YFV17D yellow fever vaccine.

This clonotype was seen a handful of times. The chain carries TRBV10-3 and TRBJ1-1; D gene ambiguous. This CDR3 is 14 amino acids long. Germline V lookup: CDR1 ENHRY, CDR2 SYGVKD. V shed 0 bases and J shed 4 bases, with 9 bases lying between them. The DNA for the CDR3 is TGTGCCATCAGTGAGTCACGGAGGTTCACTGAAGCTTTCTTT. The encoded protein is CAISESRRFTEAFF.

This clonotype was found many times. The chain carries TRBV12-5 and TRBJ2-2; no firm D call. CDR1 is LGHNT, CDR2 FRNRAP, per germline. Between the trimmed V and J ends, which lost 0 bases and 0 bases, there was a span of 5 bases. The CDR3 is made up of 15 amino acids. The CDR3 here is CASGLVQANTGELFF. In DNA, the CDR3 is TGTGCTAGTGGTTTGGTGCAGGCGAACACCGGGGAGCTGTTTTTT.

The V call is TRBV11-2, the J call TRBJ1-2; D remains unclear. The CDR3 consists of 15 residues. V was pared by 1 base and J by 4 bases, with 13 bases between. Germline CDR1 is SGHAT and CDR2 is FQNNGV. CDR3 DNA sequence: TGTGCCAGCAGCTTAGTTTCTGGGTGGTCCTATGGCTACACCTTC. Its translation is CASSLVSGWSYGYTF.

This clonotype was seen a handful of times. This sequence joins TRBV20-1 and TRBJ2-3; D assignment may be TRBD1 or TRBD2 (5 bases each). The CDR3 has 12 amino acids. Trimming took off 2 bases at V and 5 bases at J, with 8 bases between the two ends. Looked up from germline, CDR1 is DFQATT and CDR2 is SNEGSKA (reference sequence). The CDR3 DNA reads as TGCAGTGCTAGAATGGGGGAAGATACGCAGTATTTT. It encodes CSARMGEDTQYF.

This clonotype has more than one count but fewer than ten. The chain is built from TRBV11-2 and TRBJ2-1; 9 positions agree with TRBD2. The CDR3 has 16 residues. From germline, CDR1 is SGHAT and CDR2 FQNNGV. The J segment lost 3 bases and the V segment lost 4 bases, leaving 7 bases of the junction unmatched. CDR3 DNA sequence: TGTGCCAGCAGCTCCGTAGCGGGGGCCTACTACAATGAGCAGTTCTTC. It translates to CASSSVAGAYYNEQFF. The whole variable domain, filled in from reference TRBV11-2 and TRBJ2-1, reads EAGVAQSPRYKIIEKRQSVAFWCNPISGHATLYWYQQILGQGPKLLIQFQNNGVVDDSQLPKDRFSAERLKGVDSTLKIQPAKLEDSAVYLCASSSVAGAYYNEQFFGPGTRLTVL.

V usage is TRBV20-1 and J usage is TRBJ1-5; D may be TRBD1 (6 bases). V gave up 6 bases and J gave up 2 bases, with 11 bases separating them. This CDR3 has 13 amino acids. Germline values: CDR1 DFQATT, CDR2 SNEGSKA (reference sequence). This CDR3 is CSAGPGGNQPQHF. The CDR3 DNA follows: TGCAGTGCAGGACCAGGGGGCAATCAGCCCCAGCATTTT.

The chain links TRBV7-2 to TRBJ2-3, with 9 bases lining up with TRBD2. Germline V gene lookup returns CDR1 SGHTA and CDR2 FQGNSA. The CDR3 consists of 16 residues. V lost 5 bases to trimming and J lost 4 bases; unmatched junction nucleotides: 10. This CDR3 is CASSISGGGASDTQYF. The CDR3 DNA reads TGTGCCAGCAGCATCTCAGGCGGGGGGGCATCAGATACGCAGTATTTT.

The chain links TRBV7-2 to TRBJ2-7, with D possibly being TRBD2 (6 bases). Trimming took 1 base from V and 1 from J, leaving 11 bases between them. The germline V gene has CDR1 SGHTA and CDR2 FQGNSA. This CDR3 region has 15 residues. CDR3 residues: CASSLVARGSYEQYF. The DNA for the CDR3 is TGTGCCAGCAGCTTAGTAGCACGGGGGTCCTACGAGCAGTACTTC.

This clonotype was seen many times. This chain connects TRBV10-3 to TRBJ2-3, with a tentative D call TRBD2 (6 bases). The CDR3 covers 16 residues. Looked up from germline, CDR1 is ENHRY and CDR2 is SYGVKD. Trimming left V 3 bases short and J 3 bases short, with 16 bases between. This CDR3 reads CAISDTRGGPTDTQYF. Written as DNA, the CDR3 is TGTGCCATCAGTGACACGAGAGGAGGGCCTACAGATACGCAGTATTTT.

The rearrangement uses TRBV29-1 and TRBJ1-1, with D unresolved. V lost 7 bases to trimming and J lost 0 bases, with 6 bases between them. The CDR3 extends over 11 amino acids. CDR1 is SQVTM, CDR2 ANQGSEA, per germline. CDR3 in DNA: TGCAGCGGCGGGATGAACACTGAAGCTTTCTTT. Translating it yields CSGGMNTEAFF. Full variable domain (remainder filled in from reference TRBV29-1 and TRBJ1-1): SAVISQKPSRDICQRGTSLTIQCQVDSQVTMMFWYRQQPGQSLTLIATANQGSEATYESGFVIDKFPISRPNLTFSTLTVSNMSPEDSSIYLCSGGMNTEAFFGQGTRLTVV.

Only a few counts were recorded for this clonotype. The chain is built from TRBV6-5 and TRBJ1-4; TRBD1 is a possible D gene (5 bases). Germline V gives CDR1 MNHEY, CDR2 SVGAGI. The CDR3 runs to 16 residues. Trimming cost V 1 base and J 8 bases, with 17 bases left between them. CDR3 bases: TGTGCCAGCAGTTACTTCCGACAGCCCCGGTCGGAAAAACTGTTTTTT. Protein: CASSYFRQPRSEKLFF.

This clonotype was detected only a few times. The chain uses TRBV5-1 and TRBJ2-1; a weak D match, TRBD2 (5 bases). CDR1 SGHRS and CDR2 YFSETQ come from the germline V gene. V was clipped by 5 bases and J by 6 bases, with 21 bases between them. The CDR3 totals 16 residues. CDR3 sequence reads: CASSNGLTPRGNEQFF. DNA of the CDR3: TGCGCCAGCAGTAACGGACTCACCCCGCGCGGCAATGAGCAGTTCTTC.

At least ten counts were recorded for this clonotype. The chain has TRBV5-1 and TRBJ2-5; 7 nucleotides agree with TRBD1. Germline trimming cut 4 bases from V and 4 bases from J; bases unmatched to any gene: 7. The length of the CDR3 is 14 residues. Germline V gene sequence: CDR1 SGHRS, CDR2 YFSETQ. CDR3 in amino acids: CASSTGTVPETQYF. The CDR3 DNA sequence: TGCGCCAGCAGCACCGGGACAGTTCCAGAGACCCAGTACTTC.

The chain links TRBV5-6 to TRBJ2-4; D is ambiguous. V lost 6 bases and J lost 12, with 10 bases in between. The CDR3 has 10 residues. CDR1 is SGHDT and CDR2 is YYEEEE in the germline V gene. The CDR3 DNA reads TGTGCCAGCACCCTAATCGATCAGTACTTC. Translating it yields CASTLIDQYF.

This clonotype has only a few counts. The rearrangement uses TRBV5-1 and TRBJ1-2; D not resolved. CDR1 and CDR2 (germline): SGHRS, YFSETQ. V dropped 4 bases and J dropped 8 bases, with 18 bases sitting between them. This CDR3 has 14 amino acids. The CDR3 region is CASSIAGSKGGYTF. In DNA form, the CDR3 reads TGCGCCAGCAGCATTGCCGGGAGCAAAGGGGGCTACACCTTC.

This clonotype was counted between two and nine times. The chain uses TRBV2 and TRBJ1-6; D is undetermined. CDR3 length: 15 residues. The V and J ends lost 6 bases and 0 bases respectively, with 9 bases between them. Per germline, CDR1 SNHLY and CDR2 FYNNEI. For the CDR3, the DNA is TGTGCCAGCAGCGCACAGAGCTCCTATAATTCACCCCTCCACTTT. Amino acids: CASSAQSSYNSPLHF. Together with reference TRBV2 and TRBJ1-6, the CDR3 gives the full variable domain: EPEVTQTPSHQVTQMGQEVILRCVPISNHLYFYWYRQILGQKVEFLVSFYNNEISEKSEIFDDQFSVERPDGSNFTLKIRSTKLEDSAMYFCASSAQSSYNSPLHFGNGTRLTVT.

This clonotype came up many times. This chain connects TRBV11-1 to TRBJ2-2; 7 nucleotides match TRBD1. V trimming: 6 bases; J trimming: 5 bases; junction bases outside the gene matches: 3. Germline V gene data show CDR1 as SGHAT and CDR2 as FQDESV (reference sequence). The length of the CDR3 is 13 residues. The CDR3 DNA follows: TGTGCCAGCAGTGACAGGGTGACCGGGGAGCTGTTTTTT. The encoded protein is CASSDRVTGELFF.

The genes are TRBV5-4 and TRBJ1-3, with 7 bases matching TRBD1. This CDR3 is built from 15 residues. Germline loops: CDR1 SGHNT, CDR2 YYREEE (reference sequence). Trimming at V came to 5 bases and at J to 4 bases, leaving 9 bases not matched to a gene. The CDR3 loop is CASRNRGAGGNTIYF. As DNA, the CDR3 is TGTGCCAGCAGGAACAGGGGCGCTGGAGGAAACACCATATATTTT. Based on the CDR3 plus reference TRBV5-4 and TRBJ1-3, the full variable domain is ETGVTQSPTHLIKTRGQQVTLRCSSQSGHNTVSWYQQALGQGPQFIFQYYREEENGRGNFPPRFSGLQFPNYSSELNVNALELDDSALYLCASRNRGAGGNTIYFGEGSWLTVV.

The rearrangement joins TRBV5-5 to TRBJ2-7; D is perhaps TRBD1 (6 bases). This CDR3 spans 13 amino acids. From germline, CDR1 is SGHKS and CDR2 YYEKEE (reference sequence). V gave up 3 bases and J gave up 3 bases, with 10 bases separating them. CDR3 amino acids: CASSWTADYEQYF. CDR3 nucleotide sequence: TGTGCCAGCAGCTGGACAGCAGACTACGAGCAGTACTTC. The variable domain in full, completed from reference TRBV5-5 and TRBJ2-7, reads DAGVTQSPTHLIKTRGQQVTLRCSPISGHKSVSWYQQVLGQGPQFIFQYYEKEERGRGNFPDRFSARQFPNYSSELNVNALLLGDSALYLCASSWTADYEQYFGPGTRLTVT.

This clonotype appeared a few times. The CDR3 nucleotides are TGTGCCAGCAGCTTATCCGGGGTTAGCGGTGCTGAAGCTTTCTTT. It specifies CASSLSGVSGAEAFF. The chain employs TRBV7-3 and TRBJ1-1; D unclear. Trimming stripped 2 bases from V and 6 bases from J, with 16 bases between. The CDR3 runs to 15 residues. Germline assignment: CDR1 SGHTA and CDR2 FQGTGA.

This clonotype was seen repeatedly, ten times or more. The chain employs TRBV5-1 and TRBJ2-5, with 9 bases that match TRBD2. V trimming: 2 bases; J trimming: 2 bases; junction bases outside the gene matches: 7. This CDR3 comprises 16 residues. CDR1 and CDR2 (germline): SGHRS, YFSETQ. In DNA form, the CDR3 reads TGCGCCAGCAGCTTCTCAGTAGCGGGGGATCAAGAGACCCAGTACTTC. Its translation is CASSFSVAGDQETQYF.

This clonotype was counted a few times. The chain carries TRBV7-2 and TRBJ1-2; possible D gene TRBD1, 5 bases. Trimming cost V 5 bases and J 6 bases, with 16 bases left between them. Per the germline V gene, CDR1 is SGHTA and CDR2 is FQGNSA. The CDR3 extends over 14 amino acids. The CDR3 spells CASSALSGSDGYTF. In nucleotides, the CDR3 is TGTGCCAGCAGCGCTCTATCAGGGTCGGATGGCTACACCTTC.

This clonotype occurred a few times. CDR3 DNA: TGTGCCAGCCGCCGGGAGGGAAATAGCAATCAGCCCCAGCATTTT. Translating gives CASRREGNSNQPQHF. The V and J genes are TRBV6-5 and TRBJ1-5; unclear D gene. Trimming took 8 bases from V and 0 from J, leaving 14 bases between them. The CDR3 runs 15 residues. Germline V gives CDR1 MNHEY, CDR2 SVGAGI.

In its sample, this clonotype was seen many times. This chain links TRBV12-3 or TRBV12-4 with TRBJ1-5, with 7 positions matching TRBD1. J lost 4 bases, V lost 7 bases, and 7 bases had no gene match. The CDR3 runs 14 residues. The chain's CDR3 is CASTLGQRNQPQHF. The CDR3 DNA is TGTGCCAGCACTTTGGGACAGAGGAATCAGCCCCAGCATTTT.

Many counts were recorded for this clonotype. The chain links TRBV28 to TRBJ2-1; a weak D match, TRBD2 (6 bases). Deletions cut 3 bases from V and 9 bases from J, with 18 bases between. This CDR3 contains 15 residues. The germline V gene encodes CDR1 MDHEN and CDR2 SYDVKM. Written as DNA, the CDR3 is TGTGCCAGCAGTTTGCCTAGCGTCTCCAGAGGTGAGCAGTTCTTC. This gives the protein CASSLPSVSRGEQFF.

The genes are TRBV20-1 and TRBJ1-4; 10 bases match TRBD1. The germline gives CDR1 DFQATT, CDR2 SNEGSKA (reference sequence). V lost 0 bases and J lost 3; bases outside the gene matches: 1. The CDR3 is 15 residues long. The CDR3 here is CSARETGGPNEKLFF. The CDR3, as DNA: TGCAGTGCTAGAGAGACAGGGGGCCCTAATGAAAAACTGTTTTTT.